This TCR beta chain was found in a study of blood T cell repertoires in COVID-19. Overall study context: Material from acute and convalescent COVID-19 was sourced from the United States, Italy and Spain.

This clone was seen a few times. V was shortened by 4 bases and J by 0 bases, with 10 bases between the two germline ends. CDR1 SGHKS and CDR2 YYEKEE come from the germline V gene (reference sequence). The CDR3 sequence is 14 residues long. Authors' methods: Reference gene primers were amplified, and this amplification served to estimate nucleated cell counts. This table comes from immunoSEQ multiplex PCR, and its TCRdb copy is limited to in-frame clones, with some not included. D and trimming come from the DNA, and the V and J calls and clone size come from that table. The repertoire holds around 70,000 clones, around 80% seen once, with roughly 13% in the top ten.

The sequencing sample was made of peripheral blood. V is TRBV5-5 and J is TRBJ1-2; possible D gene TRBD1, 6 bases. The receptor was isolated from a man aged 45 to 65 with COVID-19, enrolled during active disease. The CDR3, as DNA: TGTGCCAGCAGCATCGGACAGACTAACTATGGCTACACCTTC. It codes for CASSIGQTNYGYTF.